This T cell receptor (beta chain) was sequenced in a study of T cells in Graves' hyperthyroidism and ophthalmopathy. Diagnosing involved the use of clinical symptoms, serum thyroxine and TRAb, thyroid ultrasound and orbital computed tomography. CDR3 length equals 12 residues. Trimming removed 8 bases from V and 3 bases from J, with 9 bases in between. Germline CDR1 is SNHLY and CDR2 is FYNNEI. General study results and limits: Onset of ophthalmopathy came a median about 6.5 months after the model predicted it.

This clonotype was seen many times. Its antigen is not identified. TCR beta CDR3 region amplification was performed from RNA transcripts. TCR CDR3 regions were first amplified by RT-PCR with HTBI primers. From the multiplex PCR reads, TCRdb called clonotypes with MiXCR, one entry per CDR3 protein. The sample holds 300,000 to 450,000 distinct CDR3 sequences, approximately 15% seen once. The TCR originated in a man aged 25 to 40 with Graves' hyperthyroidism that later progressed to Graves' ophthalmopathy. Sequences were obtained from blood. J is TRBJ2-3 and V is TRBV2; no clear D gene. CDR3 in DNA: TGTGCCAGCGCGCCAGGAACAGATACGCAGTATTTT. Protein product: CASAPGTDTQYF. The full variable domain, completed using reference TRBV2 and TRBJ2-3, is EPEVTQTPSHQVTQMGQEVILRCVPISNHLYFYWYRQILGQKVEFLVSFYNNEISEKSEIFDDQFSVERPDGSNFTLKIRSTKLEDSAMYFCASAPGTDTQYFGPGTRLTVL.